These 13 T cell receptor beta chains originate from one sample sequenced in a study of response to subunit inactivated influenza vaccine listed by TCRdb under 2018. Receptor libraries were prepared by RT-PCR. The sequencer listed for this sample is Illumina HiSeq 2500. The public reads were quality trimmed at Q25 with fastp and then assembled into clones with MiXCR by TCRdb, keeping productive beta chains. Rows are combined by CDR3 protein, so each entry shows the most common genes and DNA. The sample table shows just under 550,000 distinct CDR3 sequences, and around a quarter are seen once. The ten largest clones capture around 2.8% of the sample. The data also belong to a second study, concerning T cells expressing NK-cell markers. As that second paper reports: The TCR beta cDNA libraries were made using 5'RACE template switching, a step that added both a universal primer site and unique molecular identifiers.

Here the sequenced sample was CD4+ T cells sorted from PBMCs, taken approximately 12 days after vaccination. All receptors come from a man over 45 who received an inactivated influenza vaccine. Donor details come from another sample of the same person, matched by shared clones.

This clonotype was seen only a few times. The V call is TRBV10-3, the J call TRBJ1-5; 8 bases match TRBD1. CDR3 length: 15 residues. J was trimmed by 0 bases and V by 4 bases; bases with no gene match: 2. The germline V gene has CDR1 ENHRY and CDR2 SYGVKD. CDR3 DNA sequence: TGTGCCATCAGTGCACAGGGGGATAGCAATCAGCCCCAGCATTTT. This gives the protein CAISAQGDSNQPQHF.

The V call is TRBV7-8, the J call TRBJ2-5; D possibly corresponds to TRBD1 (5 bases). From germline, CDR1 is SGHVS and CDR2 FQNEAQ. The V end lost 0 bases, the J end lost 4 bases, and 9 bases lay between the germline ends. The length of the CDR3 is 14 residues. CDR3 residues: CASSLAVRAETQYF. In nucleotides, the CDR3 is TGTGCCAGCAGCTTAGCGGTCAGGGCAGAGACCCAGTACTTC.

This clonotype was picked up a small number of times. J is TRBJ2-1 and V is TRBV4-1; D is perhaps TRBD2 (6 bases). Trimming left V 0 bases short and J 9 bases short, with 9 bases between. Per germline, CDR1 MGHRA and CDR2 YSYEKL. This CDR3 is built from 13 residues. The CDR3 spells CASSQDPGLEQFF. The CDR3 nucleotides are TGCGCCAGCAGCCAAGATCCGGGACTTGAGCAGTTCTTC.

V usage is TRBV6-6 and J usage is TRBJ2-3, with TRBD1 as a possible D gene (5 bases). The germline V and J ends were trimmed by 8 bases and 9 bases, with 15 bases remaining between them. Per the germline V gene, CDR1 is MNHNY and CDR2 is SVGAGI (reference sequence). The CDR3 length is 12 residues. The CDR3, as DNA: TGTGCCAGCGGGGCCAAGACGGCAACGCAGTATTTT. Translation: CASGAKTATQYF.

The chain carries TRBV9 and TRBJ2-1; 14 bases line up with TRBD2. Germline CDR1 and CDR2: SGDLS and YYNGEE. The CDR3 contains 20 residues. V lost 3 bases, J lost 7 bases, and 18 bases stayed unmatched. CDR3 nucleotide sequence: TGTGCCAGCAGCGCCGTCTTGGGGACTAGCGGGAGAAAAGGCGTGAATGAGCAGTTCTTC. Translated: CASSAVLGTSGRKGVNEQFF.

V gene TRBV29-1 combines with J gene TRBJ2-7; TRBD2 aligns across 13 bases. V lost 5 bases and J lost 0; bases outside the gene matches: 16. The length of the CDR3 is 19 residues. Germline V gene lookup returns CDR1 SQVTM and CDR2 ANQGSEA. The CDR3 reads CSVYSTGTSGDSYSYEQYF. CDR3 nucleotide sequence: TGCAGCGTTTATTCAACTGGGACTAGCGGGGACTCCTACTCCTACGAGCAGTACTTC.

CDR3 in amino acids: CSAWGSNEKLFF. The CDR3 bases are TGCAGTGCGTGGGGGTCTAATGAAAAACTGTTTTTT. The chain is built from TRBV20-1 and TRBJ1-4; D is possibly TRBD1 (5 bases). The V and J ends lost 6 bases and 3 bases respectively, with 8 bases between them. Germline CDR1 is DFQATT and CDR2 is SNEGSKA (reference sequence). This CDR3 has 12 amino acids.

This clonotype has just a few counts. The J gene is TRBJ1-6, the V gene TRBV6-1; 9 nucleotides match TRBD1. The CDR3 consists of 14 residues. V gave up 5 bases and J gave up 9 bases; unmatched junction bases: 5. CDR1 is MNHNS, CDR2 SASEGT, per germline. CDR3 protein: CASSRGTGSSPLHF. The CDR3 DNA is TGTGCCAGCAGTCGGGGGACAGGGAGTTCACCCCTCCACTTT.

This clonotype showed up just a few times. The chain has TRBV10-3 and TRBJ1-1; D is possibly TRBD1 (5 bases). This CDR3 spans 12 amino acids. V lost 10 bases and J 1 base, leaving 10 bases between the germline ends. CDR1 and CDR2 (germline): ENHRY, SYGVKD. For the CDR3, the DNA is TGTGCCACCCATGGGACGAACACTGAAGCTTTCTTT. Its protein is CATHGTNTEAFF.

The CDR3 region has the DNA TGTGCCATCAGTCCCGATCCGGGACATAAAGAGACCCAGTACTTC. Residues: CAISPDPGHKETQYF. The chain recombines TRBV10-3 with TRBJ2-5; D may be TRBD1 (6 bases). The CDR3 length is 15 residues. Germline CDR1 and CDR2: ENHRY and SYGVKD. V lost 5 bases and J 3 bases, leaving 16 bases between the germline ends.

In this sample, this clonotype turned up a few times. This chain connects TRBV12-3 or TRBV12-4 to TRBJ2-5, with D possibly matching TRBD2 (6 bases). Trimming took 6 bases from V and 1 from J, leaving 24 bases between them. The CDR3 sequence is 18 residues long. CDR3 in DNA: TGTGCCAGCAGCCCCGCCGGGACCAACTACGGGAGCCAAGAGACCCAGTACTTC. Its translation is CASSPAGTNYGSQETQYF.

This clonotype was counted only a few times. The chain combines TRBV12-3 or TRBV12-4 with TRBJ1-3, with D unclear. CDR3 length: 15 residues. Trimming pared 3 bases from V and 2 bases from J, leaving 11 bases between. CDR3 nucleotide sequence: TGTGCCAGCAGTTTCCCCCCGCGGACTGGAAACACCATATATTTT. Translating gives CASSFPPRTGNTIYF.

This clonotype has ten or more counts. The chain employs TRBV28 and TRBJ1-4, with D perhaps matching TRBD1 (5 bases). Per the germline V gene, CDR1 is MDHEN and CDR2 is SYDVKM. Trimming pared 7 bases from V and 0 bases from J, leaving 15 bases between. This CDR3 spans 16 amino acids. For the CDR3, the DNA is TGTGCCAGCACCCAACCGGGACGGGCAACTAATGAAAAACTGTTTTTT. Residues: CASTQPGRATNEKLFF.